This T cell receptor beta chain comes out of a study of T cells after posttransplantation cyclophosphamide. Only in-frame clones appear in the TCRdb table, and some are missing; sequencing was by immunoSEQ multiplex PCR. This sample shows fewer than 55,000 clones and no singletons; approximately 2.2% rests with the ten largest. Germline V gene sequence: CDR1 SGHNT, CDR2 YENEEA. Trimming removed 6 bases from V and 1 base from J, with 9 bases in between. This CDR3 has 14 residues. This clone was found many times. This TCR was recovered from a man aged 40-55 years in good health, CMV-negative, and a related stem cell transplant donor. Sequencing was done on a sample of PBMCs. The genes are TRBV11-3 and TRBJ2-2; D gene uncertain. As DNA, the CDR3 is TGTGCCAGCAGGATCCTAGGGAACACCGGGGAGCTGTTTTTT. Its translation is CASRILGNTGELFF.